A selection of T cell receptor beta chains follows, all from one sample in a study of blood T cell repertoires in COVID-19. The table came from immunoSEQ multiplex PCR; TCRdb's copy has only in-frame clones and leaves some out. The sample has roughly 230,000 clones, over 75% seen once. The source material was PBMCs or T cells enriched from blood (not recorded which). All receptors derive from a woman in her sixties or seventies who had recovered from COVID-19. The CDR3 runs from the conserved cysteine through the conserved F or W. The D gene is left open where the match is weak. Not every row has a clone size; where given, it reads once, few, many or a size class.

D gene: TRBD1; V gene: TRBV14; clone size: few; J gene: TRBJ2-7; CDR3 protein: CASSQKPGQGDEEQYF; CDR3 DNA: TGTGCCAGCAGCCAAAAGCCGGGACAGGGGGACGAGGAGCAGTACTTC
D gene: NA; V gene: TRBV19; clone size: NA; J gene: TRBJ1-3; CDR3 protein: CASTEGRTSSGNTIYF; CDR3 DNA: TGTGCCAGTACCGAGGGTCGTACTAGCTCTGGAAACACCATATATTTT
D gene: TRBD1; V gene: TRBV19; clone size: NA; J gene: TRBJ1-5; CDR3 protein: CASTRGINQPQHF; CDR3 DNA: TGTGCCAGTACCAGGGGGATCAATCAGCCCCAGCATTTT
D gene: TRBD1; V gene: TRBV29-1; clone size: NA; J gene: TRBJ2-7; CDR3 protein: CSVGTGNSYEQYF; CDR3 DNA: TGCAGCGTAGGGACAGGGAATTCCTACGAGCAGTACTTC
D gene: NA; V gene: TRBV5-1; clone size: NA; J gene: TRBJ2-3; CDR3 protein: CASSPQRSQTSTDTQYF; CDR3 DNA: TGCGCCAGCAGCCCCCAGCGATCCCAAACTAGCACAGATACGCAGTATTTT
D gene: NA; V gene: TRBV7-3; clone size: once; J gene: TRBJ2-3; CDR3 protein: CASSLSSRDTDTQYF; CDR3 DNA: TGTGCCAGCAGCTTAAGTAGCAGAGACACAGATACGCAGTATTTT
D gene: NA; V gene: TRBV7-3; clone size: NA; J gene: TRBJ1-1; CDR3 protein: CASSLTLDKTEAFF; CDR3 DNA: TGTGCCAGCAGCTTAACTCTGGACAAAACTGAAGCTTTCTTT
D gene: TRBD1; V gene: TRBV5-7; clone size: NA; J gene: TRBJ2-7; CDR3 protein: CASSSPKGQGDEQYF; CDR3 DNA: TGTGCCAGCAGCTCACCCAAGGGACAGGGAGACGAGCAGTACTTC
D gene: NA; V gene: TRBV19; clone size: NA; J gene: TRBJ1-6; CDR3 protein: CASSDERSSPLHF; CDR3 DNA: TGTGCCAGTAGTGATGAGCGCAGTTCACCCCTCCACTTT
D gene: TRBD1; V gene: TRBV29-1; clone size: NA; J gene: TRBJ1-1; CDR3 protein: CSVGRPYGQGNTEAFF; CDR3 DNA: TGCAGCGTTGGGCGACCCTATGGACAGGGGAACACTGAAGCTTTCTTT
D gene: TRBD1; V gene: TRBV7-3; clone size: NA; J gene: TRBJ2-2; CDR3 protein: CASTQTGTGGKAGELFF; CDR3 DNA: TGTGCCAGCACCCAAACCGGGACAGGGGGCAAGGCCGGGGAGCTGTTTTTT
D gene: NA; V gene: TRBV6-5; clone size: NA; J gene: TRBJ1-2; CDR3 protein: CASSSPVGYTF; CDR3 DNA: TGTGCCAGCAGTTCTCCTGTCGGCTACACCTTC
D gene: NA; V gene: TRBV5-1; clone size: NA; J gene: TRBJ1-1; CDR3 protein: CASSLTGQNTEAFF; CDR3 DNA: TGCGCCAGCAGCTTAACGGGACAAAACACTGAAGCTTTCTTT
D gene: NA; V gene: TRBV7-2; clone size: few; J gene: TRBJ1-3; CDR3 protein: CASSFQNSGNTIYF; CDR3 DNA: TGTGCCAGCAGCTTCCAGAACTCTGGAAACACCATATATTTT
D gene: TRBD1; V gene: TRBV5-6; clone size: NA; J gene: TRBJ1-1; CDR3 protein: CASSFYRGIGEAFF; CDR3 DNA: TGTGCCAGCAGCTTCTACAGGGGGATAGGTGAAGCTTTCTTT
D gene: TRBD1; V gene: TRBV7-9; clone size: few; J gene: TRBJ1-5; CDR3 protein: CASSRDRADQPQHF; CDR3 DNA: TGTGCCAGCAGCCGCGACAGGGCTGACCAGCCCCAGCATTTT